Each of the 16 T cell receptor beta chains below was sequenced from the same sample in a study of blood T cell repertoires in COVID-19. The protocol was immunoSEQ multiplex PCR, while the TCRdb copy is restricted to in-frame clones and leaves out a portion. The table has around 250,000 clones, 65% to 90% seen once; the top ten hold roughly 5.3%. Sequencing was done on a sample of peripheral blood. These receptor sequences come from a man aged 45-65 years with active or convalescent COVID-19.

V is TRBV29-1 and J is TRBJ1-2, with 12 positions matching TRBD1. Germline CDR1 is SQVTM and CDR2 is ANQGSEA. This CDR3 is built from 14 residues. Losses at the gene ends were 6 bases for V and 3 bases for J; bases not matched to a gene: 5. The CDR3 DNA reads TGCAGCGTGCGGGACAGGGGGCACTACTATGGCTACACCTTC. This codes for CSVRDRGHYYGYTF.

The V call is TRBV7-8, the J call TRBJ1-3; 9 bases map to TRBD1. The CDR3 sequence is 15 residues long. The V gene end was trimmed by 5 bases and the J gene end by 2 bases; junction bases not matched to a gene: 4. Germline V gene lookup returns CDR1 SGHVS and CDR2 FQNEAQ. The DNA for the CDR3 is TGTGCCAGCAGCAAACAGGGGGCCGCTGGAAACACCATATATTTT. It translates to CASSKQGAAGNTIYF.

This clone was counted once. The V and J genes are TRBV15 and TRBJ2-7, with 7 nucleotides matching TRBD1. With V trimmed by 3 bases and J by 5 bases, 7 bases remained unmatched. The CDR3 is 14 residues long. Germline V gene data show CDR1 as LNHNV and CDR2 as YYDKDF (reference sequence). CDR3 sequence reads: CATSRRQGWDEQYF. CDR3 sequence (DNA): TGTGCCACCAGCAGGAGACAGGGCTGGGACGAGCAGTACTTC.

The chain uses TRBV19 and TRBJ2-1, with 10 bases identical to TRBD1. The CDR3 has 14 amino acids. CDR1 and CDR2 from the germline V gene are LNHDA and SQIVND (reference sequence). With V trimmed by 9 bases and J by 7 bases, 9 bases remained unmatched. The CDR3 region has the DNA TGTGCCAGCGCTCGGACAGGGGGGCTGAATGAGCAGTTCTTC. The encoded protein is CASARTGGLNEQFF. Using reference TRBV19 and TRBJ2-1 for the parts outside the CDR3, the full variable domain is DGGITQSPKYLFRKEGQNVTLSCEQNLNHDAMYWYRQDPGQGLRLIYYSQIVNDFQKGDIAEGYSVSREKKESFPLTVTSAQKNPTAFYLCASARTGGLNEQFFGPGTRLTVL.

The chain uses TRBV2 and TRBJ1-5; 7 nucleotides agree with TRBD1. CDR3 size: 15 residues. Germline values: CDR1 SNHLY, CDR2 FYNNEI. J was trimmed by 3 bases and V by 7 bases; bases with no gene match: 9. The CDR3 DNA is TGTGCCAGCACCCTGGAGGGGGCCACCAATCAGCCCCAGCATTTT. Translated, it gives CASTLEGATNQPQHF.

The gene calls are TRBV21-1 and TRBJ2-5; the DNA was not used to check the table's D call, TRBD1. TRBV21-1 is a known pseudogene. The CDR3 sequence is 16 residues long. Here the CDR3 DNA reads TGTGCCAGCAGCGTCCGGGACAGGGGGCGCGAGGAGACCCAGTACTTC. It encodes CASSVRDRGREETQYF.

The J gene is TRBJ1-3, the V gene TRBV18; 7 positions match TRBD1. Germline CDR1 KGHSH, CDR2 LQKENI. This CDR3 is 15 amino acids long. Germline trimming cut 3 bases from V and 0 bases from J; bases unmatched to any gene: 2. CDR3 sequence: CASSPGQTSGNTIYF. CDR3 DNA sequence: TGTGCCAGCTCACCGGGACAGACCTCTGGAAACACCATATATTTT.

This clone was counted between two and nine times. The chain uses TRBV30 and TRBJ1-5, with 7 bases that match TRBD1. Germline loops: CDR1 GTSNPN, CDR2 SVGIG (reference sequence). Trimming cost V 7 bases and J 7 bases; bases outside gene matches: 13. The CDR3 totals 14 residues. The CDR3 region is CASRGPGGGQPQHF. The CDR3 DNA follows: TGTGCCTCGAGGGGTCCAGGGGGAGGCCAGCCCCAGCATTTT.

The chain uses TRBV18 and TRBJ2-7; 8 bases align to TRBD2. V was pared by 3 bases and J by 6 bases, with 4 bases of the junction left unmatched. This CDR3 has 13 residues. The germline V gene has CDR1 KGHSH and CDR2 LQKENI. The CDR3 nucleotides read TGTGCCAGCTCACCGGGACTAGTAAGCGAGCAGTACTTC. The encoded protein is CASSPGLVSEQYF.

V and J are TRBV10-2 and TRBJ2-2; D perhaps matches TRBD2 (6 bases). Germline loops: CDR1 WSHSY, CDR2 SAAADI. The CDR3 length is 15 residues. Trimming stripped 7 bases from V and 4 bases from J, with 16 bases between. DNA for the CDR3: TGCGCCAGCATGCCCGGGAGAGTTGGCACCGGGGAGCTGTTTTTT. It specifies CASMPGRVGTGELFF.

The CDR3 bases are TGTGCCAGCAGCTTAGATCCCGGGTCTGGCTACACCTTC. Its translation: CASSLDPGSGYTF. The chain is built from TRBV11-2 and TRBJ1-2; no firm D call. CDR3 length equals 13 residues. Germline V gene lookup returns CDR1 SGHAT and CDR2 FQNNGV. V lost 0 bases to trimming and J lost 7 bases, with 9 bases between them.

This sequence joins TRBV7-9 and TRBJ2-3; D unresolved. This CDR3 is built from 17 residues. Per germline, CDR1 SEHNR and CDR2 FQNEAQ (reference sequence). V shed 2 bases and J shed 2 bases, with 17 bases lying between them. The CDR3 DNA reads TGTGCCAGCAGCTTAAATTTGACTCATCAAGTCACAGATACGCAGTATTTT. Translation gives CASSLNLTHQVTDTQYF.

This clone came up once. The chain is built from TRBV9 and TRBJ2-1, with 9 bases fitting TRBD1. Germline CDR1 SGDLS, CDR2 YYNGEE. This CDR3 has 16 residues. Trimming at V came to 2 bases and at J to 8 bases, leaving 11 bases not matched to a gene. CDR3 in DNA: TGTGCCAGCAGCGTGTCCTCGGGACAGGGTATCCATGAGCAGTTCTTC. Translation: CASSVSSGQGIHEQFF.

The CDR3 is CASSLGRYEPQHF. CDR3 nucleotides: TGTGCCAGCAGCTTAGGCAGGTATGAGCCCCAGCATTTT. This chain links TRBV13 with TRBJ1-5; D is uncertain. The CDR3 sequence is 13 residues long. V lost 0 bases and J lost 8, with 8 bases in between. Per the germline V gene, CDR1 is PRHDT and CDR2 is FYEKMQ (reference sequence).

The chain employs TRBV7-2 and TRBJ1-3; D is possibly TRBD1 (5 bases). V dropped 1 base and J dropped 1 base, with 14 bases sitting between them. The CDR3 spans 17 residues. Germline V gene sequence: CDR1 SGHTA, CDR2 FQGNSA. The CDR3 bases are TGTGCCAGCAGCTTAGAGGCCAGGGTTAGATCTGGAAACACCATATATTTT. The encoded protein is CASSLEARVRSGNTIYF.

The chain combines TRBV19 with TRBJ2-2; 9 bases agree with TRBD1. CDR3 length equals 16 residues. The trim removed 6 bases at V and 5 bases at J, leaving 10 bases unmatched. The germline V gene encodes CDR1 LNHDA and CDR2 SQIVND (reference sequence). Here the CDR3 DNA reads TGTGCCAGTAGGGAAGCCGGGACAGGGATAACCGGGGAGCTGTTTTTT. Translated: CASREAGTGITGELFF.